This T cell receptor (beta chain) was obtained from a study of beta chain features in type 1 diabetes. Study information: All of the samples together had approximately 100,000,000 sorted cells examined. Overall study results and limits: At VDJ recombination sites, type 1 diabetes patients had fewer insertions and more deleted nucleotides. Any HLA-type effect on TCRB rearrangement remained unresolved here.

As concerns this clone: Its matching antigen is unknown.

V dropped 2 bases and J dropped 0 bases, with 19 bases sitting between them. The length of the CDR3 is 19 residues. The germline V gene has CDR1 PRHDT and CDR2 FYEKMQ (reference sequence). cDNA synthesis used the whole RNA isolate, giving expressed TCRB sequences. Sequencing used immunoSEQ multiplex PCR; TCRdb keeps in-frame clones, though not all of them. The sample records under 250,000 clones, 14% being singletons. The chain couples TRBV13 to TRBJ2-2; no definite D call. The material sequenced was naive CD4+ T cells from blood. The source is a middle-aged woman in good health. The CDR3 DNA reads TGTGCCAGCAGCTTACTAGGCTGGAACCTTACCCCGAACACCGGGGAGCTGTTTTTT. Protein product: CASSLLGWNLTPNTGELFF.